The rows below give T cell receptor beta chains drawn from one sample of a study of shared clonotypes between healthy human individuals. The protocol was immunoSEQ multiplex PCR, while the TCRdb copy is restricted to in-frame clones and leaves out a portion. The sample yields about 2,500,000 clones, about 92% seen once. Sequenced sample: naive CD4+ T cells sorted from blood. The receptors here all came from a young man in good health. The CDR3 runs from the conserved cysteine through the conserved F or W. D genes are given only for firm matches. Part of the rows lack a size; the others show once, few, many or a class for expanded clones.

j_call cdr3_length d_call v_call clone_size cdr3_nt cdr3_aa
TRBJ2-5 15 TRBD1 TRBV5-1 - TGCGCCAGCAGCTTGGGGACAGGGTCGGAAGAGACCCAGTACTTC CASSLGTGSEETQYF
TRBJ1-6 15 TRBD1 TRBV7-2 - TGTGCCAGCAGCTCGAGACAGGGGGTGAATTCACCCCTCCACTTT CASSSRQGVNSPLHF
TRBJ2-5 13 TRBD2 TRBV6-5 - TGTGCCAGCAGCTGGGGGGGGACAGAGACCCAGTACTTC CASSWGGTETQYF
TRBJ2-7 14 - TRBV7-2 - TGTGCCAGCAGCTTTATGTCTACAGGGAACGAGCAGTACTTC CASSFMSTGNEQYF
TRBJ2-1 16 TRBD2 TRBV27 - TGTGCCTCCCAGTCTATTATTAGCGGGGGCTACAATGAGCAGTTCTTC CASQSIISGGYNEQFF
TRBJ2-5 14 - TRBV7-3 - TGTGCCAGCAGCTTAGGCCAGTATCAAGAGACCCAGTACTTC CASSLGQYQETQYF
TRBJ2-7 16 TRBD1 TRBV10-1 - TGCGCCAGCAGTGAGAAGGGAGGGACAGGGTCAAGCGAGCAGTACTTC CASSEKGGTGSSEQYF
TRBJ2-3 15 - TRBV18 - TGTGCCAGCTCACCAAGGCAGGGCCTCACAGATACGCAGTATTTT CASSPRQGLTDTQYF
TRBJ2-1 14 TRBD2 TRBV7-2 - TGTGCCAGCAGCTCATTTAGCGGGAGGAATGAGCAGTTCTTC CASSSFSGRNEQFF
TRBJ1-4 14 - TRBV19 - TGTGCCAGTAGTCGGCAGGGGCGGAATGAAAAACTGTTTTTT CASSRQGRNEKLFF
TRBJ2-1 15 - TRBV6-5 - TGTGCCAGCAGTTACGGGCAGGGGTCCTACAATGAGCAGTTCTTC CASSYGQGSYNEQFF
TRBJ1-1 14 TRBD1 TRBV6-5 - TGTGCCAGCAGTTACGGGACAGCGAACACTGAAGCTTTCTTT CASSYGTANTEAFF
TRBJ2-1 15 - TRBV11-3 - TGTGCCAGCAGCTTAGGAGGGGGCTCCTACAATGAGCAGTTCTTC CASSLGGGSYNEQFF
TRBJ1-2 15 TRBD1 TRBV5-1 - TGCGCCAGCAGCTTGGGTGGACAGGGTAACTTTGGCTACACCTTC CASSLGGQGNFGYTF
TRBJ2-3 14 TRBD2 TRBV6-5 - TGTGCCAGCAGAAGAGGCGGGAGCGCAGATACGCAGTATTTT CASRRGGSADTQYF
TRBJ1-4 16 - TRBV7-9 - TGTGCCAGCAGCTTAGCGCTCGGGGGAACTAATGAAAAACTGTTTTTT CASSLALGGTNEKLFF
TRBJ1-2 13 - TRBV7-2 - TGTGCCAGCAGCCAAAACAGCCCCGCCGGCTACACCTTC CASSQNSPAGYTF
TRBJ2-2 15 TRBD2 TRBV6-5 - TGTGCCAGCAGTACAATTAGCGGGAGCACCGGGGAGCTGTTTTTT CASSTISGSTGELFF
TRBJ1-6 15 TRBD1 TRBV6-6 once TGTGCCAGCACTACGACAGGGGAAGGCAATTCACCCCTCCACTTT CASTTTGEGNSPLHF
TRBJ1-1 15 TRBD1 TRBV5-4 - TGTGCCAGCAGCACGAACCGACAGGGGAGCACTGAAGCTTTCTTT CASSTNRQGSTEAFF
TRBJ2-5 16 TRBD2 TRBV18 - TGTGCCAGCTCACCACCTTTAGCGGGCCCCCAAGAGACCCAGTACTTC CASSPPLAGPQETQYF
TRBJ2-1 17 - TRBV29-1 - TGCAGCGTGGTCCCGCAACTATTCGCATCTACCTACAATGAGCAGTTCTTC CSVVPQLFASTYNEQFF
TRBJ2-2 15 - TRBV5-5 - TGTGCCAGCAGCTGGGCGAACGCGAACACCGGGGAGCTGTTTTTT CASSWANANTGELFF
TRBJ2-7 12 - TRBV6-5 - TGTGCCAGCGGCGTCCGGTCCTACGAGCAGTACTTC CASGVRSYEQYF
TRBJ2-3 13 - TRBV6-1 - TGTGCCAGCAGTGACCCTGGTGCAGATACGCAGTATTTT CASSDPGADTQYF
TRBJ1-5 15 - TRBV5-6 - TGTGCCAGCAGCCACTCAAAAGGGAGCAATCAGCCCCAGCATTTT CASSHSKGSNQPQHF
TRBJ1-6 15 - TRBV18 - TGTGCCAGCTCACCAGAGACAGCAGATAATTCACCCCTCCACTTT CASSPETADNSPLHF
TRBJ2-7 13 - TRBV2 - TGTGCCAGCAACGCAGGGAAGGGGTACGAGCAGTACTTC CASNAGKGYEQYF
TRBJ2-7 15 - TRBV18 - TGTGCCAGCTCACCAGGCGAGACAGGAGGCTACGAGCAGTACTTC CASSPGETGGYEQYF
TRBJ2-2 18 - TRBV21-1 - TGTGCCAGCAGCAAAGAGGCTAGCGGCAACTCGAACACCGGGGAGCTGTTTTTT CASSKEASGNSNTGELFF
TRBJ2-7 14 TRBD1 TRBV27 - TGTGCCAGCGCCGTTGGGACAGGCTCCCACGAGCAGTACTTC CASAVGTGSHEQYF
TRBJ2-2 15 - TRBV5-1 - TGCGCCAGCAGCTTGCAGCGACCGAACACCGGGGAGCTGTTTTTT CASSLQRPNTGELFF
TRBJ1-1 12 - TRBV27 - TGTGCCAGCAGACGAACAGAAGGGACGGCTTTCTTT CASRRTEGTAFF
TRBJ2-7 14 - TRBV18 - TGTGCCAGCTCACCACGGGACCTCTCCTACGAGCAGTACTTC CASSPRDLSYEQYF
TRBJ2-5 13 - TRBV5-6 once TGTGCCAGCAGCTTAAGTTCACAAGAGACCCAGTACTTC CASSLSSQETQYF
TRBJ2-7 11 - TRBV30 - TGTGCCTGGAGCGAGCTGGACGAGCAGTACTTC CAWSELDEQYF
TRBJ1-6 12 - TRBV7-9 - TGTGCCAGCAGCTTAGCCGTTCCACCCCTCCACTTT CASSLAVPPLHF